The 30 T cell receptor beta chains below come from one sample, sequenced in a study of T-cell memory formation after mild COVID-19 (dated by TCRdb to the early 2020s). Receptor amplification or capture employed 5' RACE. Instrument used: Illumina NovaSeq 6000. Through fastp at Q25 and MiXCR, TCRdb rebuilt clones from the public reads, retaining in-frame beta chains. For every CDR3 protein sequence, its rows merge into one entry that carries the most common genes and DNA. This sample holds fewer than 350,000 distinct CDR3 sequences; 15% to 20% were observed only once. About 23% of the sample goes to the ten largest clones. Input material: PBMCs or a T cell subset sorted from them (not recorded which). The source of these receptors is a man between 18 and 35 years old who had mild COVID-19 (a few samples of this study predate the infection). The sample titles of this study are shuffled in the database, so cell type and time point are left out; the donor was told from shared clones.

This chain joins TRBV7-7 and TRBJ2-5; maybe TRBD2 (5 bases). Trimming took 2 bases from V and 8 from J, leaving 9 bases between them. The V gene's germline CDR1 is SSHAT and CDR2 FNYEAQ (reference sequence). The CDR3 runs 12 residues. This CDR3 is CASSLIGKTQYF. CDR3 in DNA: TGTGCCAGCAGCTTAATCGGGAAAACCCAGTACTTC.

This chain links TRBV6-5 with TRBJ2-3, with D unresolved. V was shortened by 10 bases and J by 3 bases, with 11 bases between the two germline ends. CDR1 is MNHEY, CDR2 SVGAGI, per germline. The CDR3 contains 12 residues. The CDR3 DNA reads as TGTGCCACCCGACCTCTTACAGATACGCAGTATTTT. Protein: CATRPLTDTQYF.

The rearrangement joins TRBV12-3 or TRBV12-4 to TRBJ1-5, with 10 bases identical to TRBD1. The V segment lost 5 bases and the J segment 3 bases; nucleotides outside the gene matches: 4. The CDR3 length is 15 residues. The CDR3 region is CASSTTGGINQPQHF. The CDR3 DNA follows: TGTGCCAGCAGTACGACAGGGGGCATCAATCAGCCCCAGCATTTT.

This clonotype was found a few times. The CDR3 bases are TGCGCCAGCAGCCAAGGCCCTTCGGCGGGGGGTTACAATGAGCAGTTCTTC. The encoded protein is CASSQGPSAGGYNEQFF. The chain recombines TRBV4-3 with TRBJ2-1, with 8 bases aligning to TRBD2. V dropped 1 base and J dropped 4; count of bases not matched to a gene: 9. CDR1 and CDR2 (germline): LGHNA, YSLEER. The CDR3 has 17 residues.

The chain carries TRBV15 and TRBJ2-6; 7 positions match TRBD1. V lost 8 bases to trimming and J lost 0 bases; unmatched junction nucleotides: 7. Germline CDR1 reads LNHNV; CDR2 reads YYDKDF (reference sequence). The CDR3 has 16 amino acids. The CDR3 reads CATQGTVSSGANVLTF. In DNA form, the CDR3 reads TGTGCCACCCAAGGGACAGTCAGCTCTGGGGCCAACGTCCTGACTTTC.

The chain uses TRBV20-1 and TRBJ1-5, with 7 nucleotides matching TRBD1. With 6 bases clipped from V and 0 bases from J, the junction kept 2 bases outside the gene matches. Germline loops: CDR1 DFQATT, CDR2 SNEGSKA (reference sequence). The CDR3 is made up of 13 amino acids. For the CDR3, the DNA is TGCAGTGCCGGGACAGATAGCAATCAGCCCCAGCATTTT. Residues: CSAGTDSNQPQHF.

The rearrangement links TRBV14 to TRBJ2-7; no reliable D call. Trimming removed 0 bases at V and 3 bases at J, with 12 bases between. The germline V gene has CDR1 SGHDN and CDR2 FVKESK. CDR3 length: 15 amino acids. The CDR3 DNA reads as TGTGCCAGCAGCCAAGATTCGGACGGTATCTACGAGCAGTACTTC. Translation: CASSQDSDGIYEQYF.

This clonotype has more than one count but fewer than ten. V and J are TRBV28 and TRBJ1-1; D remains ambiguous. This CDR3 region has 12 residues. Trimming pared 7 bases from V and 3 bases from J, leaving 9 bases between. Germline V gene data show CDR1 as MDHEN and CDR2 as SYDVKM. The CDR3 loop reads CASKGRYTEAFF. DNA of the CDR3: TGTGCCAGCAAAGGGCGGTACACTGAAGCTTTCTTT.

This clonotype occurred many times. This chain uses TRBV5-1 with TRBJ1-2; D might be TRBD1 (5 bases). Germline V CDR1 and CDR2: SGHRS, YFSETQ. Trimming stripped 4 bases from V and 7 bases from J, with 11 bases between. This CDR3 is built from 12 residues. In DNA form, the CDR3 reads TGCGCCAGCAGCGGGGACGCCCCTGGCTACACCTTC. Encoded protein: CASSGDAPGYTF.

This clonotype was observed a few times. J is TRBJ1-4 and V is TRBV15, with a weak D call TRBD1 (6 bases). This CDR3 has 13 residues. The ends were cut back, 2 bases at V and 6 bases at J, with 7 bases in the middle. In germline, CDR1 is LNHNV, CDR2 YYDKDF (reference sequence). The CDR3 nucleotides are TGTGCCACCAGCAGACCAGGGGATGAAAAACTGTTTTTT. It encodes CATSRPGDEKLFF.

V usage is TRBV6-5 and J usage is TRBJ2-5; D may match TRBD1 or TRBD2 (6 bases each). CDR1 is MNHEY, CDR2 SVGAGI, per germline. This CDR3 is built from 15 residues. The V end lost 7 bases, the J end lost 5 bases, and 20 bases lay between the germline ends. The CDR3 DNA is TGTGCCAGCACCCGTGGGGGGCCCTTCGCGGAGACCCAGTACTTC. Encoded protein: CASTRGGPFAETQYF.

This clonotype was seen more than once but under ten times. The rearrangement links TRBV19 to TRBJ1-5, with unresolved D. This CDR3 has 15 residues. V lost 0 bases and J lost 5, with 11 bases in between. Germline CDR1 and CDR2: LNHDA and SQIVND (reference sequence). The CDR3 sequence: CASSIDRGSDQPQHF. CDR3 coding DNA: TGTGCCAGTAGTATAGATCGAGGCAGCGATCAGCCCCAGCATTTT.

This clonotype was seen only a few times. The V call is TRBV27, the J call TRBJ2-7; TRBD1 matches at 7 bases. With 5 bases clipped from V and 3 bases from J, the junction kept 10 bases outside the gene matches. The CDR3 spans 15 residues. CDR1 and CDR2 (germline): MNHEY, SMNVEV (reference sequence). CDR3 sequence reads: CASSPGTVPLYEQYV. The CDR3 coding sequence is TGTGCCAGCAGTCCAGGGACAGTTCCACTCTACGAGCAGTACGTC.

This clonotype was found a few times. The chain is built from TRBV3-1 and TRBJ2-3, with a possible D match to TRBD1 (5 bases). This CDR3 is built from 14 residues. V dropped 1 base and J dropped 6 bases, with 11 bases sitting between them. Per the germline V gene, CDR1 is LGHDT and CDR2 is YNNKEL (reference sequence). CDR3 loop: CASSQGAAGDTQYF. For the CDR3, the DNA is TGTGCCAGCAGCCAAGGAGCAGCAGGGGATACGCAGTATTTT.

This clonotype was observed a handful of times. This chain uses TRBV5-1 with TRBJ2-3; 11 nucleotides match TRBD2. The V gene end was trimmed by 5 bases and the J gene end by 5 bases; junction bases not matched to a gene: 7. The CDR3 covers 15 residues. The germline gives CDR1 SGHRS, CDR2 YFSETQ. The CDR3 DNA reads as TGCGCCAGCAGATCGAATAGCGGGGGGGGAGATACGCAGTATTTT. This sequence encodes CASRSNSGGGDTQYF.

This clonotype has at least ten counts. The chain recombines TRBV2 with TRBJ2-5; D remains ambiguous. Germline lookup yields CDR1 SNHLY and CDR2 FYNNEI. This CDR3 has 12 amino acids. Trimming left V 6 bases short and J 2 bases short, with 7 bases between. CDR3 sequence reads: CASSQAQETQYF. The CDR3 DNA follows: TGTGCCAGCAGCCAGGCGCAAGAGACCCAGTACTTC.

This clonotype was counted a few times. The gene calls are TRBV7-3 and TRBJ2-5; D ambiguous. Per germline, CDR1 SGHTA and CDR2 FQGTGA. The V end lost 0 bases, the J end lost 4 bases, and 6 bases lay between the germline ends. The CDR3 contains 13 residues. The CDR3 DNA reads as TGTGCCAGCAGCTTAACTCCAGTAGAGACCCAGTACTTC. This codes for CASSLTPVETQYF. The whole variable domain, filled in from reference TRBV7-3 and TRBJ2-5, reads GAGVSQTPSNKVTEKGKYVELRCDPISGHTALYWYRQSLGQGPEFLIYFQGTGAADDSGLPNDRFFAVRPEGSVSTLKIQRTERGDSAVYLCASSLTPVETQYFGPGTRLLVL.

The chain employs TRBV12-3 or TRBV12-4 and TRBJ2-3, with D perhaps matching TRBD2 (5 bases). CDR3 length equals 15 residues. Trimming left V 3 bases short and J 5 bases short, with 15 bases between. CDR3 DNA sequence: TGTGCCAGCAGTTTCCTGCCCGGGGTGGTAGATACGCAGTATTTT. The encoded protein is CASSFLPGVVDTQYF.

This clonotype was seen only a few times. The V and J genes are TRBV7-8 and TRBJ1-6, with unresolved D. In germline, CDR1 is SGHVS, CDR2 FQNEAQ. CDR3 size: 17 residues. V gave up 1 base and J gave up 7 bases, with 17 bases separating them. Here the CDR3 DNA reads TGTGCCAGCAGCTTAGGGCTAGGACGGGAGAAGAATTCACCCCTCCACTTT. Its translation: CASSLGLGREKNSPLHF.

This clonotype has a handful of counts. This chain connects TRBV11-1 to TRBJ2-1; D might be TRBD1 (5 bases). The CDR3 runs to 15 residues. The ends were cut back, 2 bases at V and 3 bases at J, with 11 bases in the middle. The germline CDR1 and CDR2 sequences are SGHAT and FQDESV (reference sequence). The CDR3 region has the DNA TGTGCCAGCAGCTTAAATGGTCAGGGCTACAATGAGCAGTTCTTC. It specifies CASSLNGQGYNEQFF.

This clonotype has just a few counts. Here the CDR3 DNA reads TGTGCCAGTGGAGAAGGGGTCACAGATACGCAGTATTTT. Protein: CASGEGVTDTQYF. The J gene is TRBJ2-3, the V gene TRBV7-9, with a possible D match to TRBD1 (5 bases). V was clipped by 9 bases and J by 2 bases, with 12 bases between them. CDR3 length: 13 residues. Germline V gene lookup returns CDR1 SEHNR and CDR2 FQNEAQ (reference sequence).

This chain connects TRBV15 to TRBJ2-7; no clear D. Germline V CDR1 and CDR2: LNHNV, YYDKDF (reference sequence). Trimming shortened V by 1 base and J by 0 bases, and 4 bases separated the two germline ends. The CDR3 is made up of 13 amino acids. The CDR3 region has the DNA TGTGCCACCAGCAGAGTCAGCTCCTACGAGCAGTACTTC. Amino acid sequence: CATSRVSSYEQYF.

The chain carries TRBV4-1 and TRBJ1-6, with D uncertain. The V and J ends lost 6 bases and 5 bases respectively, with 20 bases between them. Germline V gene data show CDR1 as MGHRA and CDR2 as YSYEKL. The CDR3 has 17 residues. The CDR3 is CASSQPWFPTHNSPLHF. The DNA for the CDR3 is TGCGCCAGCAGTCAACCCTGGTTCCCAACCCATAATTCACCCCTCCACTTT.

This clonotype was counted between two and nine times. The genes are TRBV10-3 and TRBJ1-4; 7 bases map to TRBD1. Germline V gene data show CDR1 as ENHRY and CDR2 as SYGVKD. This CDR3 contains 14 residues. V lost 0 bases to trimming and J lost 8 bases; unmatched junction nucleotides: 3. Here the CDR3 DNA reads TGTGCCATCAGTGAGTCCCGGACAGGAGAAAAACTGTTTTTT. Translating it yields CAISESRTGEKLFF.

The rearrangement uses TRBV4-3 and TRBJ1-4; D is undetermined. V lost 3 bases, J lost 8 bases, and 10 bases lay in between. Germline loops: CDR1 LGHNA, CDR2 YSLEER. This CDR3 region has 13 residues. The CDR3 DNA reads TGCGCCAGCAGCCATCATGGGAGAGAAAAACTGTTTTTT. Encoded protein: CASSHHGREKLFF.

A note on this clonotype: At one end the junction does not follow the germline gene, possibly because of a read error. The rearrangement uses TRBV7-7 and TRBJ2-2, with 8 nucleotides matching TRBD1. Germline V gives CDR1 SSHAT, CDR2 FNYEAQ (reference sequence). The CDR3 sequence is 13 residues long. The CDR3 bases are TGTGCTAGCAGCCCCGACAGGGGCCGGGAGCTGTTTTTT. It translates to CASSPDRGRELFF.

This clonotype showed up just a few times. The gene calls are TRBV3-1 and TRBJ2-1, with TRBD2 matching 11 bases. After removal of 0 bases from V and 2 bases from J, the junction contained 3 bases not matched to a gene. Germline CDR1 is LGHDT and CDR2 is YNNKEL (reference sequence). The CDR3 is made up of 17 amino acids. Here the CDR3 DNA reads TGTGCCAGCAGCCAAGAGACTAGCGGGGTTACCTACAATGAGCAGTTCTTC. It encodes CASSQETSGVTYNEQFF.

This rearrangement joins TRBV14 to TRBJ1-1, with a possible D match to TRBD1 (6 bases). The V and J ends lost 2 bases and 2 bases respectively, with 12 bases between them. CDR1 is SGHDN and CDR2 is FVKESK in the germline V gene. This CDR3 has 15 amino acids. CDR3 nucleotides: TGTGCCAGCAGCCAACTGGGGACACTAAACACTGAAGCTTTCTTT. It yields the protein CASSQLGTLNTEAFF.

The chain employs TRBV10-3 and TRBJ1-5, with 8 bases identical to TRBD1. V was pared by 5 bases and J by 2 bases, with 8 bases of the junction left unmatched. The CDR3 loop spans 16 amino acids. Germline V gene lookup returns CDR1 ENHRY and CDR2 SYGVKD. The CDR3 reads CAISMDRAIGNQPQHF. The CDR3 DNA is TGTGCCATCAGTATGGACAGGGCCATAGGCAATCAGCCCCAGCATTTT.

This clonotype was counted between two and nine times. The rearrangement joins TRBV4-3 to TRBJ1-1; 7 bases match TRBD1. The J segment lost 8 bases and the V segment lost 2 bases, leaving 8 bases of the junction unmatched. This CDR3 contains 14 residues. CDR1 is LGHNA and CDR2 is YSLEER in the germline V gene. CDR3 sequence: CASSQTTGVGEAFF. CDR3 bases: TGCGCCAGCAGCCAAACCACAGGGGTAGGGGAAGCTTTCTTT.